The T cell receptor beta chain described here comes from a study of shared clonotypes between healthy human individuals (TCRdb year 2020). Study-wide context: Two women and a few men aged 18 to 49 years were included in the cohort. Per donor, leukapheresis produced somewhere between about 0.94 and 9 billion PBMCs. To estimate repertoire size and how much clonotype sharing occurs between individuals, the study deeply sequenced the blood TCR repertoires of five healthy adults. Per donor, three plates each were used for CD4 naive and CD4 memory, two for CD8 naive, and one for CD8 memory. Libraries were prepared and TCR repertoires were sequenced by different laboratories using diverse techniques, in order to increase sequencing depth and limit assay-specific biases. Results and caveats for the whole study, not just this receptor: The genetic and exposure-history diversity represented was limited by the small number of donors. Sampling was restricted to blood, and TCR repertoires in tissue are likely to differ from TCR repertoires in blood. Pairwise subsampling indicated that sequencing depth was expected to affect the degree of clonotype sharing among donors. Higher generation probabilities were observed for clonotypes shared by all four sorted-subset donors than for non-shared clonotypes. Larger estimated clonotype richness was generally found for naive subsets than for memory subsets. Sharing across four donors was observed for around 5% of naive CD4, less than 4% of naive CD8, about 2.3% of memory CD4, and approximately 0.41% of memory CD8 clonotypes. Incomplete sequencing was indicated by rarefaction of sorted-subset datasets, despite the large sequencing depth.

Using the deep immunoSEQ assay, TCR CDR3 regions were amplified from genomic DNA by multiplex PCR. For each cell subset, the extracted genomic DNA was distributed evenly across all wells of several immunoSEQ 96-well plates, and each plate served as one replicate. For sorted subsets, each replicate PCR was loaded with 200 ng genomic DNA, equivalent to 25,000 to 30,000 T cell genomes. Purified libraries were quantified with a Qubit 3.0 fluorometer, sized on a Bioanalyzer 2100, and re-quantified with the KAPA Library Quantification kit. Every immunoSEQ 96-well plate was sequenced on a separate single-read 150-cycle Illumina NextSeq 550 flow cell. Turning to the authors' computational methods: The immunoSEQ output contained only junctional sequences without quality scores, so filtering could not match that applied to full-length reads. To assign V/J genes and CDR3, sequences were annotated against IMGT germline references using PyIR, a Python wrapper for IgBLAST v1.9. Reads with weak V/J assignments (E-value above 1e-6), missing CDR3, stop codons, out-of-frame junctions, or ambiguous translated residues were removed. V3J clonotypes were defined as sequences sharing the same inferred V gene, J gene, and CDR3 amino acid sequence. The percentage overlap between two repertoires was calculated by dividing the number of shared unique clonotypes by the size of the smaller repertoire. Three approaches were used to assess repertoire richness: RTK rarefaction, the Chao1 estimator, and Recon v2.1 estimates of unobserved clonotypes. Generation probabilities for all TCRbeta clonotypes obtained by the gDNA method from a handful of donors were computed using OLGA. Not all clones reach the TCRdb copy of this immuneACCESS table, which keeps in-frame sequences only. Checked studies attribute under half of the gap to unresolved V genes and leave the rest unexplained. That table is the source of V, J and clone size, and D and trimming were worked out from the DNA. The sample includes 110,000 or so clones, with around 66% observed a single time. The biggest ten clones account for roughly 24% of the sample.

The donors were healthy, HIV-negative adults who had no recently reported acute infections or vaccinations. Every donor was a Caucasian adult residing in Nashville, Tennessee, USA. CD8 memory samples consisted of magnetically selected CD45RO+ cells combined with CCR7-negative CD45RA+ effector memory (TemRA) cells. Blood was obtained by leukapheresis, after which PBMCs were separated by Ficoll-Histopaque density gradient centrifugation and cryopreserved in liquid nitrogen vapor phase. Purity and quantity of every magnetically sorted T cell population were checked by analytical flow cytometry. Each sorted fraction had its genomic DNA isolated and then quantified by UV absorbance on a Nanodrop 2000c. In the case of this clone: Its antigen is currently not known. No qualities accompany the bases; no much larger clone lies one base away.

CDR1 and CDR2 are drawn from the germline V gene (reference sequence): MNHEY, SMNVEV. V is clipped by 6 bases and J by 0 bases, and the sequence between their germline boundaries is 8 bases long. From the cysteine through the phenylalanine, the CDR3 covers 14 amino acids. The kept DNA is CDR3 alone, 42 bases in frame from the first base. In this chain, TRBV27 is recombined with TRBJ1-4; no D gene is confidently identified. Sequencing input: memory CD8+ T cells sorted from blood. The cell subset or site label on this specimen signifies: CD45RO+ cells pooled with CCR7-negative TemRA cells. The TCR comes from a woman in her 30s in good health. The nucleotide sequence reads as follows: TGTGCCAGCAGCTTAATTGCAACTAATGAAAAACTGTTTTTT. Its coded protein is CASSLIATNEKLFF.